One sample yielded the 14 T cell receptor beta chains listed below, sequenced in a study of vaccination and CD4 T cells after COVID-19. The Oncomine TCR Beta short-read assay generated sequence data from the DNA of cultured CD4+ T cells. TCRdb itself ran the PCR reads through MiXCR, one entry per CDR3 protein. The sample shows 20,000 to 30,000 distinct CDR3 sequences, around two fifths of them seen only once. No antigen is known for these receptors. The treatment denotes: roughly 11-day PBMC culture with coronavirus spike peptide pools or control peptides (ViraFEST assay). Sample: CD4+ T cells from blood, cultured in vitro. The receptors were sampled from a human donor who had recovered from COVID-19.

The CDR3 sequence: CASSARGGRTIYF. CDR3 bases: TGTGCCAGCAGTGCCCGGGGGGGCAGGACCATATATTTT. The chain employs TRBV6-1 and TRBJ1-3, with D possibly being TRBD1 (6 bases). Germline-derived CDR1 and CDR2 are MNHNS and SASEGT. The V gene lost 4 bases and the J gene lost 10 bases, with 14 bases spanning the gap. This CDR3 is built from 13 residues.

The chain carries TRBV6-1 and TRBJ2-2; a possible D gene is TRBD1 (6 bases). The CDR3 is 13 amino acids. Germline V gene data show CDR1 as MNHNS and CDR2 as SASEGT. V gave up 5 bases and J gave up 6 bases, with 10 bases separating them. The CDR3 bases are TGTGCCAGCAGTAAAAGGACAGCCGGGGAGCTGTTTTTT. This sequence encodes CASSKRTAGELFF.

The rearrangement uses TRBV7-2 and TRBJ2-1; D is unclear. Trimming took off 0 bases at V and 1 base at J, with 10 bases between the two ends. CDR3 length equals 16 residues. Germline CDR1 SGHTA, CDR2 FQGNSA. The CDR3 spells CASSLAAPGSYNEQFF. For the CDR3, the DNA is TGTGCCAGCAGCTTAGCCGCCCCTGGGTCCTACAATGAGCAGTTCTTC. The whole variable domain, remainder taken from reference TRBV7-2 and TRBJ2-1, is GAGVSQSPSNKVTEKGKDVELRCDPISGHTALYWYRQSLGQGLEFLIYFQGNSAPDKSGLPSDRFSAERTGGSVSTLTIQRTQQEDSAVYLCASSLAAPGSYNEQFFGPGTRLTVL.

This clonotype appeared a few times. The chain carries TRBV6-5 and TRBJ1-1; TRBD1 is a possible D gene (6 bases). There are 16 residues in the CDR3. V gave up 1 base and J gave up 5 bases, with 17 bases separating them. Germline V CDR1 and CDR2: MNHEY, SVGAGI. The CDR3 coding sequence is TGTGCCAGCAGTTACTACCCCACAGGGCCGGGTACTGAAGCTTTCTTT. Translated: CASSYYPTGPGTEAFF.

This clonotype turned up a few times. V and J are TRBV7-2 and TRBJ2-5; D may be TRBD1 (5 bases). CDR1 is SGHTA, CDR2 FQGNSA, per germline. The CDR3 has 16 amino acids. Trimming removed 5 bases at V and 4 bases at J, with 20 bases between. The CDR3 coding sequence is TGTGCCAGCAGCCGACAGCGAATGTCGGACCGAGAGACCCAGTACTTC. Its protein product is CASSRQRMSDRETQYF. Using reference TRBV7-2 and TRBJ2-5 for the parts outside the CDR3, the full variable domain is GAGVSQSPSNKVTEKGKDVELRCDPISGHTALYWYRQSLGQGLEFLIYFQGNSAPDKSGLPSDRFSAERTGGSVSTLTIQRTQQEDSAVYLCASSRQRMSDRETQYFGPGTRLLVL.

The CDR3 region is CASSLVMLSSYNSPLHF. CDR3 DNA sequence: TGTGCCAGCAGCTTAGTGATGTTAAGCTCCTATAATTCACCCCTCCACTTT. V usage is TRBV7-8 and J usage is TRBJ1-6; D is unresolved. The CDR3 has 17 amino acids. V was clipped by 1 base and J by 0 bases, with 10 bases between them. In germline, CDR1 is SGHVS, CDR2 FQNEAQ.

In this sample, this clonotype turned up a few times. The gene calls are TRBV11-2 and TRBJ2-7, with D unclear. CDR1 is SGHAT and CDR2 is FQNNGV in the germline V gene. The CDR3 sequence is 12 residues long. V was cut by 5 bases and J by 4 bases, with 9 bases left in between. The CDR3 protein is CASSRSSYEQYF. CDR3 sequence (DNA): TGTGCCAGCAGCCGATCCTCTTACGAGCAGTACTTC.

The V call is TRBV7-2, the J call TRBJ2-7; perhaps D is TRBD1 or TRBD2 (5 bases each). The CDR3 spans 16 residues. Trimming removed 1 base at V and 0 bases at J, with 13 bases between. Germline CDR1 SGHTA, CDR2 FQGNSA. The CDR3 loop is CASSLVLGRTSYEQYF. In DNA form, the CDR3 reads TGTGCCAGCAGCTTAGTCCTGGGACGGACCTCCTACGAGCAGTACTTC. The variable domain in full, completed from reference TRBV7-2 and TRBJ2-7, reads GAGVSQSPSNKVTEKGKDVELRCDPISGHTALYWYRQSLGQGLEFLIYFQGNSAPDKSGLPSDRFSAERTGGSVSTLTIQRTQQEDSAVYLCASSLVLGRTSYEQYFGPGTRLTVT.

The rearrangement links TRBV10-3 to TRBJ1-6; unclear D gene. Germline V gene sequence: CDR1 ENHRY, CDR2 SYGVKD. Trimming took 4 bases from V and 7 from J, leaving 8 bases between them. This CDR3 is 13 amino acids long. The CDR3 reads CAISGQENSPLHF. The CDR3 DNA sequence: TGTGCCATCAGTGGGCAGGAGAATTCACCCCTCCACTTT.

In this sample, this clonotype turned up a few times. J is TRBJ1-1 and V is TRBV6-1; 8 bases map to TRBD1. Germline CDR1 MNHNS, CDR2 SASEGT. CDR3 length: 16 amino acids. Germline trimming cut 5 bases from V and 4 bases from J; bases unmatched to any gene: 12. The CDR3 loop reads CASSPGQGLELTEAFF. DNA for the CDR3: TGTGCCAGCAGTCCTGGACAGGGCTTAGAACTCACTGAAGCTTTCTTT.

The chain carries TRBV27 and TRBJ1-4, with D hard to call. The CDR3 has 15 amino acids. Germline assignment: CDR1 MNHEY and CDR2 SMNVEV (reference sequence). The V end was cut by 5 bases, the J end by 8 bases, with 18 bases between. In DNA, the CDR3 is TGTGCCAGCAGTAAGCTAGGAAGGGCGGACGAAAAACTGTTTTTT. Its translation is CASSKLGRADEKLFF. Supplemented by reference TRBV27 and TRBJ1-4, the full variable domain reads EAQVTQNPRYLITVTGKKLTVTCSQNMNHEYMSWYRQDPGLGLRQIYYSMNVEVTDKGDVPEGYKVSRKEKRNFPLILESPSPNQTSLYFCASSKLGRADEKLFFGSGTQLSVL.

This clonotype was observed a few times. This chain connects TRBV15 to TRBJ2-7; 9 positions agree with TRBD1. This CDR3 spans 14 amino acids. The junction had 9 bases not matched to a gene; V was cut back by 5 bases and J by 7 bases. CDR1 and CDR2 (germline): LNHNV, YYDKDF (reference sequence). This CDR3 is CATSEGQGWREQYF. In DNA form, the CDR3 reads TGTGCCACCAGCGAGGGACAGGGATGGAGGGAGCAGTACTTC.

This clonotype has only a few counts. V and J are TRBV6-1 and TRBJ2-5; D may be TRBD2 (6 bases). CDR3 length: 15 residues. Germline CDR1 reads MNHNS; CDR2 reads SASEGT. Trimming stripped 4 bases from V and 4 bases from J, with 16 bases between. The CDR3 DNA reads TGTGCCAGCAGTGTGGGACTCACAAGAGGAGAGACCCAGTACTTC. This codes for CASSVGLTRGETQYF.

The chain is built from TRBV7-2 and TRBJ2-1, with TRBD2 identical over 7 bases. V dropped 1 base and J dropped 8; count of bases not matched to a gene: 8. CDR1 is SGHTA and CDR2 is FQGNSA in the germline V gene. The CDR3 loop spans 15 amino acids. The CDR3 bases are TGTGCCAGCAGCTTAGTTGGAGCGGGAAAACATGAGCAGTTCTTC. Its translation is CASSLVGAGKHEQFF.